The clone carrying this TCR beta chain was detected only a few times. Its antigen is unknown. Profiling relied on immunoSEQ multiplex PCR, and the TCRdb table lists in-frame clones only, not all of them. Counted here are about 43,000 clones, roughly 67% occurring once; the ten biggest clones make up roughly 25%. Chemo-refractory metastatic non-small-cell lung cancer patients were treated with focal radiation plus CTLA-4 blockade with ipilimumab. These data belong to a study of radiotherapy plus CTLA-4 blockade in lung cancer. About the research overall: Objective responses were observed in 15% to 20% of patients, and disease control was achieved by 30% to 40%. The study, taken as a whole, reports: Expansion of tumor-derived TCR clones was observed in blood after radiotherapy plus ipilimumab.

V gave up 4 bases and J gave up 8 bases; unmatched junction bases: 7. Germline V CDR1 and CDR2: LGHNT, FRNRAP. The CDR3 runs 14 residues. This chain joins TRBV12-5 and TRBJ2-1; 8 positions match TRBD1. The receptor was derived from a human donor with non-small cell lung cancer who had a partial response to radiotherapy plus ipilimumab. Sequencing was performed on peripheral blood, taken from a patient treated with radiotherapy plus ipilimumab. The CDR3 DNA follows: TGTGCTAGTGGTTACGGACAGGGCGGGGATGAGCAGTTCTTC. Protein product: CASGYGQGGDEQFF.